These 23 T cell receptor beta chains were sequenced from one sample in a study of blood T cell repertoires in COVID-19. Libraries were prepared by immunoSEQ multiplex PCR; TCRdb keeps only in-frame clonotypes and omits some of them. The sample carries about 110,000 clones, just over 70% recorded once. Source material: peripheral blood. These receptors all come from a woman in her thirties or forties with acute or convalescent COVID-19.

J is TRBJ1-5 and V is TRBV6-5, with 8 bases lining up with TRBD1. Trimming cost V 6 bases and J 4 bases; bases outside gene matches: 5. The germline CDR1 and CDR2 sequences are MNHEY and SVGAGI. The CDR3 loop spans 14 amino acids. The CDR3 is CASRSTGVNQPQHF. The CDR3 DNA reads TGTGCCAGCAGGTCGACAGGGGTGAATCAGCCCCAGCATTTT.

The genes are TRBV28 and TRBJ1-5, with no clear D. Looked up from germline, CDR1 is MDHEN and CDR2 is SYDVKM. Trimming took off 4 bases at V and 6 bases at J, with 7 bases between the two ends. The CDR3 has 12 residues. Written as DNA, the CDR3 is TGTGCCAGCAGTTCCGGGAGTCAGCCCCAGCATTTT. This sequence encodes CASSSGSQPQHF.

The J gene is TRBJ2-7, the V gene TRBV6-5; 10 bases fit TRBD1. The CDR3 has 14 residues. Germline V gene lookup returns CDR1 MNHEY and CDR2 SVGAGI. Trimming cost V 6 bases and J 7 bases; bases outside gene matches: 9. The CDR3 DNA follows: TGTGCCAGCAGGCCTCGACAGGGGGCGGCAGAGCAGTACTTC. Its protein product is CASRPRQGAAEQYF.

The CDR3 is CASSLGGTGGLETQYF. For the CDR3, the DNA is TGTGCCAGCAGCTTGGGGGGGACAGGGGGCTTGGAGACCCAGTACTTC. This chain connects TRBV5-4 to TRBJ2-5, with 12 bases aligning to TRBD1. Per the germline V gene, CDR1 is SGHNT and CDR2 is YYREEE (reference sequence). Trimming at V came to 0 bases and at J to 5 bases, leaving 5 bases not matched to a gene. CDR3 length equals 16 residues. Together with reference TRBV5-4 and TRBJ2-5, the CDR3 gives the full variable domain: ETGVTQSPTHLIKTRGQQVTLRCSSQSGHNTVSWYQQALGQGPQFIFQYYREEENGRGNFPPRFSGLQFPNYSSELNVNALELDDSALYLCASSLGGTGGLETQYFGPGTRLLVL.

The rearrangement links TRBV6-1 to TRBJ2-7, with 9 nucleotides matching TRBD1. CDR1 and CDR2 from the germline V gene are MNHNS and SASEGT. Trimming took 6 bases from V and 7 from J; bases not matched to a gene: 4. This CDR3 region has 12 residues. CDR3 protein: CASSSGTGEQYF. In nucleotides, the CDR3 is TGTGCCAGCAGCTCCGGGACAGGGGAGCAGTACTTC.

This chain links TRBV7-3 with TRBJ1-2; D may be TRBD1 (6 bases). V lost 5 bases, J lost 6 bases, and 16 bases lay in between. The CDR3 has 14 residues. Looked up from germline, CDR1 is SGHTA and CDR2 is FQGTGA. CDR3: CASSLTRGADGYTF. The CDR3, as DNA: TGTGCCAGCAGCCTCACCCGGGGGGCAGATGGCTACACCTTC.

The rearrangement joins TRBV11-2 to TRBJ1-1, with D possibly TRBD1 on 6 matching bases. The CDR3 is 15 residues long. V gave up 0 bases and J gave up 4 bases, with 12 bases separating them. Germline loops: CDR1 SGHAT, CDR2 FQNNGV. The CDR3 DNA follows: TGTGCCAGCAGCTTAGATCTGAGGGGGTTCACTGAAGCTTTCTTT. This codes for CASSLDLRGFTEAFF.

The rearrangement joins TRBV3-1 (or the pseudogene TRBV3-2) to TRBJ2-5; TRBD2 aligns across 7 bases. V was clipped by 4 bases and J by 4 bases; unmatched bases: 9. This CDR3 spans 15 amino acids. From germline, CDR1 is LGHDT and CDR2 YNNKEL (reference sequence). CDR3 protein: CASSPSTSARETQYF. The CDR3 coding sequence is TGTGCCAGCAGCCCGAGTACTAGCGCGCGAGAGACCCAGTACTTC.

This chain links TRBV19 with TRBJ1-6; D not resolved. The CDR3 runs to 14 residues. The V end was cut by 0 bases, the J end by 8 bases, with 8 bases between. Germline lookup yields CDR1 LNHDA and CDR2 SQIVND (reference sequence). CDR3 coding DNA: TGTGCCAGTAGTATAGACGGAGGAGATTCACCCCTCCACTTT. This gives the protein CASSIDGGDSPLHF.

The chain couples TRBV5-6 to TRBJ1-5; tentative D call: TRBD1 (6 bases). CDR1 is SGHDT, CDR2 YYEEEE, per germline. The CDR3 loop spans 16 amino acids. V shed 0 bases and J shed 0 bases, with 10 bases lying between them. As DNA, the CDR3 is TGTGCCAGCAGCTTGGGACAGGTTTATAGCAATCAGCCCCAGCATTTT. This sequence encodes CASSLGQVYSNQPQHF.

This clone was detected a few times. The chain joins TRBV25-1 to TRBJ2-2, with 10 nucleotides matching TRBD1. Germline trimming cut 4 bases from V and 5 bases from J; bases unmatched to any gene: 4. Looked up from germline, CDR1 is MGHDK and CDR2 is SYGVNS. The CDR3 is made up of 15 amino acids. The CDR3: CASSARDRGTGELFF. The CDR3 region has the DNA TGTGCCAGCAGTGCGCGGGACAGGGGAACCGGGGAGCTGTTTTTT.

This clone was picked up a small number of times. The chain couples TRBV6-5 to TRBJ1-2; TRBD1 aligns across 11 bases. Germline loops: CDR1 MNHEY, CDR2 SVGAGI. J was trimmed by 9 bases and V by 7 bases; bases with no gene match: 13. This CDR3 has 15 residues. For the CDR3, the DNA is TGTGCCAGCATCAAAGCGTCGGGACAGGGGGATAGCTACACCTTC. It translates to CASIKASGQGDSYTF.

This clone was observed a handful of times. The CDR3 DNA is TGTGCCAGCAGCCTAGTTCGGACTCCGAACACCGGGGAGCTGTTTTTT. This encodes CASSLVRTPNTGELFF. This chain links TRBV3-1 (or the pseudogene TRBV3-2) with TRBJ2-2; weak D call: TRBD2 (5 bases). The CDR3 consists of 16 residues. Trimming removed 4 bases at V and 0 bases at J, with 12 bases between. Germline V lookup: CDR1 LGHDT, CDR2 YNNKEL (reference sequence).

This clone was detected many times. CDR3 sequence: CASSLEGSGEQYF. CDR3 DNA sequence: TGTGCCAGCAGCTTAGAGGGCAGCGGCGAGCAGTACTTC. The gene calls are TRBV11-2 and TRBJ2-7; possibly TRBD2 for D (5 bases). The V end was cut by 0 bases, the J end by 6 bases, with 9 bases between. There are 13 residues in the CDR3. The germline V gene has CDR1 SGHAT and CDR2 FQNNGV.

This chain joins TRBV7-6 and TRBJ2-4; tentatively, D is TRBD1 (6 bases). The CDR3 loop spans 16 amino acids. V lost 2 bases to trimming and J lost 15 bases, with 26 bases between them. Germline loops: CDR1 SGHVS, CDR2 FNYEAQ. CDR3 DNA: TGTGCCAGCAGCTTAAGTCCCCCCCACAGGGAAAAGGGCCGGTACTTC. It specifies CASSLSPPHREKGRYF. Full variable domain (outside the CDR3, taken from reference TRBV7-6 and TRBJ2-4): GAGVSQSPRYKVTKRGQDVALRCDPISGHVSLYWYRQALGQGPEFLTYFNYEAQQDKSGLPNDRFSAERPEGSISTLTIQRTEQRDSAMYRCASSLSPPHREKGRYFGAGTRLSVL.

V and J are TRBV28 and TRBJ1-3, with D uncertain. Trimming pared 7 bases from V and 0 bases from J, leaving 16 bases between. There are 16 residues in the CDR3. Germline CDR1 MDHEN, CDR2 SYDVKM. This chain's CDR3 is CASMMWSRVSGNTIYF. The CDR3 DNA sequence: TGTGCCAGCATGATGTGGAGCCGGGTCTCTGGAAACACCATATATTTT.

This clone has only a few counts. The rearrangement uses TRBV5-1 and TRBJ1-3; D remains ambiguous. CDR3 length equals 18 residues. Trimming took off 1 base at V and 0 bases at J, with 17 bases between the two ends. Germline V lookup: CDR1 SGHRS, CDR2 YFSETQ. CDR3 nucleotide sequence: TGCGCCAGCAGCTTGATATCAAACAGAGAAGTCTCTGGAAACACCATATATTTT. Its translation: CASSLISNREVSGNTIYF.

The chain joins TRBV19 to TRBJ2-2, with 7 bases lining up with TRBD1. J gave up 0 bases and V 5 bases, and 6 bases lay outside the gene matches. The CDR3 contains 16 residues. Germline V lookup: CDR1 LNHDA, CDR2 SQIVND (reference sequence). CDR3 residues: CASSHLQGTNTGELFF. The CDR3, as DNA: TGTGCCAGTAGTCACTTACAGGGGACGAACACCGGGGAGCTGTTTTTT.

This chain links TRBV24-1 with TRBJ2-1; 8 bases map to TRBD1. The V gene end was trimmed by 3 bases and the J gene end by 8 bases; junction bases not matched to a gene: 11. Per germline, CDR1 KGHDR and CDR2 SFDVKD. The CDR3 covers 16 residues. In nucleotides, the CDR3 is TGTGCCACCAGTGATCCCCGGGGATTACAGGGGGATGAGCAGTTCTTC. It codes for CATSDPRGLQGDEQFF.

CDR3 loop: CASKARDRYNEQFF. For the CDR3, the DNA is TGTGCCAGCAAAGCCCGGGACAGGTACAATGAGCAGTTCTTC. The chain uses TRBV11-1 and TRBJ2-1, with 8 bases lining up with TRBD1. Trimming cost V 7 bases and J 4 bases; bases outside gene matches: 6. CDR3 length: 14 amino acids. Looked up from germline, CDR1 is SGHAT and CDR2 is FQDESV (reference sequence). The full variable domain, rest sourced from reference TRBV11-1 and TRBJ2-1, is EAEVAQSPRYKITEKSQAVAFWCDPISGHATLYWYRQILGQGPELLVQFQDESVVDDSQLPKDRFSAERLKGVDSTLKIQPAELGDSAMYLCASKARDRYNEQFFGPGTRLTVL.

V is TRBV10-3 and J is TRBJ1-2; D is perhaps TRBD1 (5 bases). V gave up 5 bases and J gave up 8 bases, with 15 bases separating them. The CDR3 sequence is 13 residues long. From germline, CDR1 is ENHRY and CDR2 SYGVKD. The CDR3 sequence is CAISPGPMDGYTF. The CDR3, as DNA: TGTGCCATCAGTCCAGGGCCTATGGACGGCTACACCTTC.

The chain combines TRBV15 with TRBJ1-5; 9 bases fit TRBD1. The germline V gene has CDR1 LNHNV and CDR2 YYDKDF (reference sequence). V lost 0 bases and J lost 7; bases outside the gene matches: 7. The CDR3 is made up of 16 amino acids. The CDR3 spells CATSRDWGQGGQPQHF. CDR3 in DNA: TGTGCCACCAGCAGAGATTGGGGACAGGGAGGGCAGCCCCAGCATTTT.

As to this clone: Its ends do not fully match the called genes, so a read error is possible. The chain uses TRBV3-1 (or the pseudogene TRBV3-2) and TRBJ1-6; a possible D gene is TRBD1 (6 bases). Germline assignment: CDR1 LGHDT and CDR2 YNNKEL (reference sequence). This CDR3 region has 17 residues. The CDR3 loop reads CASSQGLGARSNSPLHF. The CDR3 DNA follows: TGTGCCAGCAGTCAAGGGCTGGGGGCTCGATCTAATTCACCCCTCCACTTT.